These T cell receptor beta chains were read from a single sample in a study of identical twins. TCRdb re-derived calls from the 5' RACE reads in MiXCR, one entry per CDR3 protein. The profile shows 540,000 or so distinct CDR3 sequences, around 20% of them singletons. These sequences were also reported in another study, on yellow fever vaccine responses in identical twins.

Sequencing was performed on CD4+ T cells sorted from blood. Receptors were obtained from a woman in her late teens or twenties in good health. Both conserved end residues are part of each CDR3. Each record gives: clone size, J gene, D gene, V gene, CDR3 protein, CDR3 DNA. A D gene is named only where the DNA matches it firmly. The size entry is marked missing in some rows and otherwise reads once, few, many or a size class.

abundance: .
j_gene: TRBJ1-2
d_gene: .
v_gene: TRBV2
CDR3aa: CASSEGLQSYGYTF
CDR3nt: TGTGCCAGCAGTGAGGGGCTACAAAGCTATGGCTACACCTTC

abundance: .
j_gene: TRBJ2-2
d_gene: TRBD2
v_gene: TRBV3-1
CDR3aa: CASRVAGPNTGELFF
CDR3nt: TGTGCCAGCAGAGTAGCGGGGCCCAACACCGGGGAGCTGTTTTTT

abundance: few
j_gene: TRBJ2-1
d_gene: .
v_gene: TRBV4-1
CDR3aa: CASSQGPSSLYNEQFF
CDR3nt: TGCGCCAGCAGCCAAGGTCCTAGCAGCCTCTACAATGAGCAGTTCTTC

abundance: .
j_gene: TRBJ2-7
d_gene: .
v_gene: TRBV5-1
CDR3aa: CASSPGRGKGYEQYF
CDR3nt: TGCGCCAGCTCGCCGGGTAGGGGGAAAGGCTACGAGCAGTACTTC

abundance: .
j_gene: TRBJ2-7
d_gene: .
v_gene: TRBV28
CDR3aa: CASRPQGRILVEQYF
CDR3nt: TGTGCCAGCAGGCCTCAAGGGAGAATCCTTGTCGAGCAGTACTTC

abundance: .
j_gene: TRBJ2-5
d_gene: .
v_gene: TRBV15
CDR3aa: CATSRPDRGSEETQYF
CDR3nt: TGTGCCACCAGCAGACCCGACCGGGGGTCGGAGGAGACCCAGTACTTC

abundance: .
j_gene: TRBJ2-1
d_gene: TRBD2
v_gene: TRBV5-8
CDR3aa: CASSPAGGGRTYNEQFF
CDR3nt: TGTGCCAGCAGCCCCGCCGGGGGAGGGAGGACCTACAATGAGCAGTTCTTC

abundance: few
j_gene: TRBJ2-7
d_gene: TRBD2
v_gene: TRBV10-3
CDR3aa: CAISERESEQYF
CDR3nt: TGTGCCATCTCGGAGCGGGAAAGCGAGCAGTACTTC

abundance: few
j_gene: TRBJ2-7
d_gene: .
v_gene: TRBV10-3
CDR3aa: CAINRQVLEEQYF
CDR3nt: TGTGCCATCAATAGACAGGTCTTGGAAGAGCAGTACTTC

abundance: few
j_gene: TRBJ2-7
d_gene: TRBD2
v_gene: TRBV20-1
CDR3aa: CSAPGGLAGVGEQYF
CDR3nt: TGCAGTGCTCCAGGGGGACTAGCGGGAGTGGGTGAGCAGTACTTC

abundance: .
j_gene: TRBJ2-2
d_gene: .
v_gene: TRBV10-1
CDR3aa: CASTRDNDGTGELFF
CDR3nt: TGCGCCAGCACCCGGGACAATGATGGGACCGGGGAGCTGTTTTTT

abundance: many
j_gene: TRBJ1-5
d_gene: .
v_gene: TRBV6-1
CDR3aa: CASSQLKTGNSNQPQHF
CDR3nt: TGTGCCAGCAGCCAACTTAAGACAGGAAATAGCAATCAGCCCCAGCATTTT

abundance: .
j_gene: TRBJ2-2
d_gene: .
v_gene: TRBV15
CDR3aa: CATSRTGTRLSHGGELFF
CDR3nt: TGTGCCACCAGCAGAACCGGGACACGCCTGAGTCACGGCGGGGAGCTGTTTTTT

abundance: few
j_gene: TRBJ2-1
d_gene: .
v_gene: TRBV28
CDR3aa: CATKLYNEQFF
CDR3nt: TGTGCCACCAAGTTGTACAATGAGCAGTTCTTC

abundance: .
j_gene: TRBJ2-1
d_gene: TRBD2
v_gene: TRBV4-1
CDR3aa: CASSQGNWRENRNEQFF
CDR3nt: TGCGCCAGCAGCCAAGGGAATTGGCGGGAGAACCGCAATGAGCAGTTCTTC

abundance: .
j_gene: TRBJ2-1
d_gene: .
v_gene: TRBV12-3/TRBV12-4
CDR3aa: CASSHHGASSYNEQFF
CDR3nt: TGTGCCAGCAGCCATCATGGCGCGAGCTCCTACAATGAGCAGTTCTTC

abundance: few
j_gene: TRBJ2-7
d_gene: TRBD2
v_gene: TRBV27
CDR3aa: CASSGYSGRALYEQYF
CDR3nt: TGTGCCAGCAGTGGCTATAGCGGGAGGGCTTTATACGAGCAGTACTTC

abundance: few
j_gene: TRBJ2-3
d_gene: .
v_gene: TRBV3-1
CDR3aa: CASSQTDSSTDTQYF
CDR3nt: TGTGCCAGCAGCCAAACGGACTCTAGCACAGATACGCAGTATTTT

abundance: few
j_gene: TRBJ2-7
d_gene: TRBD2
v_gene: TRBV20-1
CDR3aa: CSAGGPSGSYYEQYF
CDR3nt: TGCAGCGCAGGGGGCCCTAGCGGGAGCTACTACGAGCAGTACTTC

abundance: .
j_gene: TRBJ1-6
d_gene: TRBD1
v_gene: TRBV12-3/TRBV12-4
CDR3aa: CASSQTGAANSPLHF
CDR3nt: TGTGCCAGCAGTCAGACAGGGGCTGCTAATTCACCCCTCCACTTT

abundance: .
j_gene: TRBJ2-3
d_gene: .
v_gene: TRBV3-1
CDR3aa: CASSQAVVSSTDTQYF
CDR3nt: TGTGCCAGCAGCCAAGCAGTCGTTTCTAGCACAGATACGCAGTATTTT

abundance: few
j_gene: TRBJ2-7
d_gene: TRBD2
v_gene: TRBV6-1
CDR3aa: CASRKGASGKPIYEQYF
CDR3nt: TGTGCCAGCAGAAAGGGAGCTAGCGGCAAACCCATCTACGAGCAGTACTTC

abundance: few
j_gene: TRBJ2-5
d_gene: TRBD2
v_gene: TRBV15
CDR3aa: CATSRATSGEETQYF
CDR3nt: TGTGCCACCAGCAGAGCGACTAGCGGGGAAGAGACCCAGTACTTC

abundance: few
j_gene: TRBJ2-3
d_gene: .
v_gene: TRBV3-1
CDR3aa: CASSQDRQLYSTDTQYF
CDR3nt: TGTGCCAGCAGCCAAGATAGGCAGCTATATTCCACAGATACGCAGTATTTT

abundance: few
j_gene: TRBJ2-7
d_gene: .
v_gene: TRBV12-3/TRBV12-4
CDR3aa: CASSLALNRAAEQYF
CDR3nt: TGTGCCAGCAGTTTAGCGCTTAACAGGGCAGCCGAGCAGTACTTC

abundance: .
j_gene: TRBJ2-3
d_gene: .
v_gene: TRBV5-1
CDR3aa: CASSFGHPTDTQYF
CDR3nt: TGCGCCAGCAGCTTTGGACATCCCACAGATACGCAGTATTTT

abundance: few
j_gene: TRBJ2-1
d_gene: TRBD2
v_gene: TRBV11-1
CDR3aa: CASSNNGWGGGNYNEQFF
CDR3nt: TGTGCCAGCAGCAATAACGGCTGGGGGGGGGGTAATTACAATGAGCAGTTCTTC

abundance: many
j_gene: TRBJ1-2
d_gene: .
v_gene: TRBV24-1
CDR3aa: CATSDATGYTF
CDR3nt: TGTGCCACCAGTGATGCTACTGGCTACACCTTC

abundance: .
j_gene: TRBJ2-5
d_gene: TRBD1
v_gene: TRBV24-1
CDR3aa: CATSGDRAGQETQYF
CDR3nt: TGTGCCACCAGTGGGGACAGGGCTGGGCAAGAGACCCAGTACTTC

abundance: .
j_gene: TRBJ2-7
d_gene: .
v_gene: TRBV28
CDR3aa: CASSLLGGPSSYEQYF
CDR3nt: TGTGCCAGCAGTTTATTAGGGGGGCCGAGCTCCTACGAGCAGTACTTC

abundance: .
j_gene: TRBJ2-3
d_gene: TRBD2
v_gene: TRBV6-2/TRBV6-3
CDR3aa: CASSYGTSGTFPDTQYF
CDR3nt: TGTGCCAGCAGTTACGGGACTAGCGGAACGTTCCCAGATACGCAGTATTTT

abundance: many
j_gene: TRBJ2-3
d_gene: TRBD2
v_gene: TRBV6-5
CDR3aa: CASRYGGVATDTQYF
CDR3nt: TGTGCCAGCCGCTACGGGGGGGTGGCCACAGATACGCAGTATTTT

abundance: few
j_gene: TRBJ2-7
d_gene: .
v_gene: TRBV10-3
CDR3aa: CAISERAPTYEQYF
CDR3nt: TGTGCCATCAGTGAACGGGCCCCGACCTACGAGCAGTACTTC

abundance: few
j_gene: TRBJ2-1
d_gene: TRBD2
v_gene: TRBV29-1
CDR3aa: CSVVGGGRAWNEQFF
CDR3nt: TGCAGCGTTGTGGGGGGCGGGAGGGCCTGGAATGAGCAGTTCTTC

abundance: .
j_gene: TRBJ2-4
d_gene: .
v_gene: TRBV28
CDR3aa: CASSLQLAKNIQYF
CDR3nt: TGTGCCAGCAGTTTACAGTTAGCCAAAAACATTCAGTACTTC

abundance: .
j_gene: TRBJ2-3
d_gene: .
v_gene: TRBV21-1
CDR3aa: CASSKCGRGRIMGTDTQYF
CDR3nt: TGTGCCAGCAGCAAATGTGGCAGGGGACGCATTATGGGCACAGATACGCAGTATTTT

abundance: .
j_gene: TRBJ2-1
d_gene: .
v_gene: TRBV7-9
CDR3aa: CASSQITDSYNEQFF
CDR3nt: TGTGCCAGCAGCCAAATAACAGACTCCTACAATGAGCAGTTCTTC

abundance: once
j_gene: TRBJ2-7
d_gene: .
v_gene: TRBV27
CDR3aa: CASSLSVRQSDYEQYF
CDR3nt: TGTGCCAGCAGTTTATCGGTACGGCAGTCAGACTACGAGCAGTACTTC

abundance: few
j_gene: TRBJ2-1
d_gene: .
v_gene: TRBV20-1
CDR3aa: CSAIHSGGTGNEQFF
CDR3nt: TGCAGTGCTATCCATAGCGGAGGAACGGGAAATGAGCAGTTCTTC

abundance: .
j_gene: TRBJ1-5
d_gene: TRBD1
v_gene: TRBV24-1
CDR3aa: CATSARGQGGSNQPQHF
CDR3nt: TGTGCCACCAGTGCCAGGGGGCAAGGGGGAAGCAATCAGCCCCAGCATTTT

abundance: .
j_gene: TRBJ2-1
d_gene: TRBD1
v_gene: TRBV4-2
CDR3aa: CASSQDRSGQPVKLF
CDR3nt: TGTGCCAGCAGCCAAGATCGATCGGGACAGCCAGTGAAGCTCTTC

abundance: few
j_gene: TRBJ1-6
d_gene: TRBD1
v_gene: TRBV6-1
CDR3aa: CASLTGQGNSPLHF
CDR3nt: TGTGCCAGCCTAACGGGACAGGGTAATTCACCCCTCCACTTT

abundance: .
j_gene: TRBJ1-1
d_gene: .
v_gene: TRBV13
CDR3aa: CASSPGQRMNTEAFF
CDR3nt: TGTGCCAGCAGCCCCGGACAGAGGATGAACACTGAAGCTTTCTTT

abundance: .
j_gene: TRBJ2-2
d_gene: .
v_gene: TRBV9
CDR3aa: CASSVDGGGRELFF
CDR3nt: TGTGCCAGCAGCGTAGACGGCGGCGGAAGGGAGCTGTTTTTT

abundance: .
j_gene: TRBJ2-1
d_gene: TRBD2
v_gene: TRBV28
CDR3aa: CASSLFVAGYNEQFF
CDR3nt: TGTGCCAGCAGTTTATTTGTAGCGGGGTACAATGAGCAGTTCTTC

abundance: .
j_gene: TRBJ2-5
d_gene: TRBD2
v_gene: TRBV3-1
CDR3aa: CASSQENRTSGQETQYF
CDR3nt: TGTGCCAGCAGCCAAGAAAACAGGACTAGCGGTCAAGAGACCCAGTACTTC

abundance: .
j_gene: TRBJ2-5
d_gene: .
v_gene: TRBV25-1
CDR3aa: CASSPLGVLETQYF
CDR3nt: TGTGCCAGCAGCCCCCTAGGGGTGTTGGAGACCCAGTACTTC

abundance: .
j_gene: TRBJ2-2
d_gene: .
v_gene: TRBV10-3
CDR3aa: CAITEDGNTGELFF
CDR3nt: TGTGCCATCACCGAGGACGGGAACACCGGGGAGCTGTTTTTT

abundance: .
j_gene: TRBJ2-1
d_gene: .
v_gene: TRBV11-2
CDR3aa: CASSLGLNLNEQFF
CDR3nt: TGTGCCAGCAGCTTAGGTCTGAACCTCAATGAGCAGTTCTTC